Below are 26 T cell receptor beta chains sequenced from a single sample in a study of control samples from healthy donors and cancer patients. Here immunoSEQ multiplex PCR was the method, and the copy in TCRdb shows in-frame clones only, minus some. The sample records tens of thousands of clones, around 90% being singletons. The specimen sequenced was blood. Receptor source: a woman aged 60-70 years in good health.

This sequence joins TRBV11-3 and TRBJ2-1; TRBD2 aligns across 10 bases. This CDR3 is built from 14 residues. Per the germline V gene, CDR1 is SGHNT and CDR2 is YENEEA. After removal of 1 base from V and 8 bases from J, the junction contained 2 bases not matched to a gene. The DNA for the CDR3 is TGTGCCAGCAGCTTAGGACTAGCGGGTGATGAGCAGTTCTTC. Amino acids: CASSLGLAGDEQFF. Drawing the rest from reference TRBV11-3 and TRBJ2-1, the complete variable domain is EAGVVQSPRYKIIEKKQPVAFWCNPISGHNTLYWYLQNLGQGPELLIRYENEEAVDDSQLPKDRFSAERLKGVDSTLKIQPAELGDSAVYLCASSLGLAGDEQFFGPGTRLTVL.

This chain connects TRBV7-9 to TRBJ2-1; 10 bases match TRBD2. Germline assignment: CDR1 SEHNR and CDR2 FQNEAQ (reference sequence). The CDR3 is made up of 14 amino acids. V dropped 5 bases and J dropped 8; count of bases not matched to a gene: 6. CDR3 sequence (DNA): TGTGCCAGCAGCCCATCTAGCGGGAGTGATGAGCAGTTCTTC. It specifies CASSPSSGSDEQFF. Drawing the rest from reference TRBV7-9 and TRBJ2-1, the complete variable domain is DTGVSQNPRHKITKRGQNVTFRCDPISEHNRLYWYRQTLGQGPEFLTYFQNEAQLEKSRLLSDRFSAERPKGSFSTLEIQRTEQGDSAMYLCASSPSSGSDEQFFGPGTRLTVL.

The CDR3 is CASSEGPGNTEAFF. DNA for the CDR3: TGCGCCAGCAGCGAGGGCCCGGGAAACACTGAAGCTTTCTTT. The chain links TRBV5-1 to TRBJ1-1, with D unresolved. Trimming pared 4 bases from V and 2 bases from J, leaving 12 bases between. The germline V gene has CDR1 SGHRS and CDR2 YFSETQ. This CDR3 region has 14 residues.

The table lists this clone with many counts. The chain uses TRBV7-8 and TRBJ1-1; D gene uncertain. Trimming cost V 5 bases and J 1 base, with 14 bases left between them. Germline V lookup: CDR1 SGHVS, CDR2 FQNEAQ. The CDR3 has 15 amino acids. The DNA for the CDR3 is TGTGCCAGCAGCCCCATGTCTGGGAAGAACACTGAAGCTTTCTTT. Translation gives CASSPMSGKNTEAFF.

The chain is built from TRBV10-3 and TRBJ2-2, with 10 bases matching TRBD1. The CDR3 totals 15 residues. Germline V gene data show CDR1 as ENHRY and CDR2 as SYGVKD. The V gene end was trimmed by 6 bases and the J gene end by 6 bases; junction bases not matched to a gene: 7. CDR3: CAISKTGGAAGELFF. For the CDR3, the DNA is TGTGCCATCAGCAAGACAGGGGGCGCCGCCGGGGAGCTGTTTTTT.

The chain is built from TRBV7-2 and TRBJ2-3; D possibly corresponds to TRBD2 (7 bases). CDR1 and CDR2 (germline): SGHTA, FQGNSA. V was shortened by 5 bases and J by 4 bases, with 25 bases between the two germline ends. The CDR3 totals 18 residues. CDR3 bases: TGTGCCAGCAGCCCAGGGAGGGGAAGGGGGAGGGCGGCAGATACGCAGTATTTT. The encoded protein is CASSPGRGRGRAADTQYF.

This chain joins TRBV5-1 and TRBJ1-6; the D gene is possibly TRBD1 (6 bases). This CDR3 has 16 amino acids. V gave up 2 bases and J gave up 5 bases, with 14 bases separating them. Germline V gives CDR1 SGHRS, CDR2 YFSETQ. CDR3 nucleotide sequence: TGCGCCAGCAGCTTACCGGACAGCACTCATAATTCACCCCTCCACTTT. Its protein product is CASSLPDSTHNSPLHF.

This clone was recorded only once. This chain links TRBV7-2 with TRBJ2-1; D not resolved. Germline V gene data show CDR1 as SGHTA and CDR2 as FQGNSA. The CDR3 is 11 amino acids. The ends were cut back, 3 bases at V and 7 bases at J, with 4 bases in the middle. CDR3 residues: CASSLRNEQFF. The CDR3 DNA sequence: TGTGCCAGCAGCTTGAGGAATGAGCAGTTCTTC. Filled out from reference TRBV7-2 and TRBJ2-1, the complete variable domain reads GAGVSQSPSNKVTEKGKDVELRCDPISGHTALYWYRQSLGQGLEFLIYFQGNSAPDKSGLPSDRFSAERTGGSVSTLTIQRTQQEDSAVYLCASSLRNEQFFGPGTRLTVL.

This clone was seen a single time. This chain links TRBV28 with TRBJ2-7; the match to TRBD1 covers 7 bases. Looked up from germline, CDR1 is MDHEN and CDR2 is SYDVKM. V was pared by 4 bases and J by 2 bases, with 5 bases of the junction left unmatched. The CDR3 runs 14 residues. The CDR3 is CASSYRTGPYEQYF. The CDR3 bases are TGTGCCAGCAGTTATCGGACAGGCCCCTACGAGCAGTACTTC.

CDR3: CASSVEGRDRYVYEQYF. The CDR3 DNA reads TGTGCCAGCAGTGTAGAGGGGAGGGACAGATATGTCTACGAGCAGTACTTC. The V call is TRBV6-1, the J call TRBJ2-7; possibly TRBD1 or TRBD2 for D (7 bases each). CDR3 length: 17 residues. Germline loops: CDR1 MNHNS, CDR2 SASEGT. V was clipped by 4 bases and J by 3 bases, with 22 bases between them.

V gene TRBV25-1 combines with J gene TRBJ1-1; D is perhaps TRBD1 (6 bases). Germline CDR1 reads MGHDK; CDR2 reads SYGVNS. The CDR3 is made up of 15 amino acids. With 6 bases removed from V and 6 bases from J, the gap between germline ends came to 20 bases. The CDR3 here is CASRGFDRSGAEAFF. The CDR3 nucleotides read TGTGCCAGCAGAGGATTTGACAGGTCTGGGGCTGAAGCTTTCTTT.

V is TRBV19 and J is TRBJ2-4; D may be TRBD2 (5 bases). V lost 4 bases to trimming and J lost 1 base, with 11 bases between them. Per germline, CDR1 LNHDA and CDR2 SQIVND (reference sequence). The CDR3 is 15 amino acids. CDR3 coding DNA: TGTGCCAGTAGTAGAACCGGGGAGGCCAAAAACATTCAGTACTTC. This gives the protein CASSRTGEAKNIQYF.

V gene TRBV6-2 or TRBV6-3 combines with J gene TRBJ1-1, with D possibly matching TRBD1 (5 bases). The CDR3 spans 14 residues. V dropped 4 bases and J dropped 11 bases, with 20 bases sitting between them. Germline CDR1 is MNHEY and CDR2 is SVGEGT. The CDR3 reads CASSSSGGAGNAFF. For the CDR3, the DNA is TGTGCCAGCAGTTCCTCTGGAGGGGCAGGTAATGCTTTCTTT.

The V and J genes are TRBV3-1 (or the pseudogene TRBV3-2) and TRBJ2-1, with 7 bases aligning to TRBD2. CDR3 length: 15 amino acids. Germline V gene data show CDR1 as LGHDT and CDR2 as YNNKEL (reference sequence). The trim removed 6 bases at V and 2 bases at J, leaving 7 bases unmatched. Written as DNA, the CDR3 is TGTGCCAGCAGACTAGCGCCAAACACCTACAATGAGCAGTTCTTC. Translation: CASRLAPNTYNEQFF.

The rearrangement uses TRBV4-3 and TRBJ2-7; 11 bases agree with TRBD1. Germline V gene data show CDR1 as LGHNA and CDR2 as YSLEER. This CDR3 is built from 17 residues. With V trimmed by 2 bases and J by 0 bases, 6 bases remained unmatched. The DNA of the CDR3 is TGCGCCAGCAGCCAATATACCGGGACAGGGGGCTCCTACGAGCAGTACTTC. Protein product: CASSQYTGTGGSYEQYF.

V usage is TRBV14 and J usage is TRBJ2-5; no reliable D call. With 4 bases removed from V and 5 bases from J, the gap between germline ends came to 14 bases. The length of the CDR3 is 14 residues. The V gene's germline CDR1 is SGHDN and CDR2 FVKESK. The CDR3 protein is CASSPKNLGETQYF. The CDR3 nucleotides are TGTGCCAGCAGCCCAAAAAACCTCGGGGAGACCCAGTACTTC.

The genes are TRBV7-7 and TRBJ2-1; D is ambiguous. This CDR3 is 13 amino acids long. CDR1 and CDR2 from the germline V gene are SSHAT and FNYEAQ (reference sequence). V dropped 3 bases and J dropped 8 bases, with 11 bases sitting between them. The CDR3 protein is CASSFFITDEQFF. Written as DNA, the CDR3 is TGTGCCAGCAGCTTCTTTATTACGGATGAGCAGTTCTTC. Complete variable domain (other parts from reference TRBV7-7 and TRBJ2-1): GAGVSQSPRYKVTKRGQDVTLRCDPISSHATLYWYQQALGQGPEFLTYFNYEAQPDKSGLPSDRFSAERPEGSISTLTIQRTEQRDSAMYRCASSFFITDEQFFGPGTRLTVL.

This chain connects TRBV2 to TRBJ1-1, with D perhaps matching TRBD1 (5 bases). The CDR3 extends over 17 amino acids. Germline V gene data show CDR1 as SNHLY and CDR2 as FYNNEI. Trimming took off 9 bases at V and 4 bases at J, with 27 bases between the two ends. The CDR3 nucleotides read TGTGCCAGAGCGCGGCCTGGGCAGGGACGAGGGACCACTGAAGCTTTCTTT. As protein: CARARPGQGRGTTEAFF.

This clone was found a few times. The genes are TRBV3-1 (or the pseudogene TRBV3-2) and TRBJ1-2; D unresolved. V was trimmed by 2 bases and J by 2 bases, leaving 18 bases between them. Germline CDR1 and CDR2: LGHDT and YNNKEL (reference sequence). This CDR3 comprises 17 residues. The CDR3 spells CASSQPPPLGLNYGYTF. As DNA, the CDR3 is TGTGCCAGCAGCCAACCCCCCCCGCTTGGGCTAAACTATGGCTACACCTTC.

This clone showed up just once. At one of its ends the junction is not consistent with the germline gene, which may arise from a read error. The V call is TRBV25-1, the J call TRBJ1-2; D call uncertain. Germline V lookup: CDR1 MGHDK, CDR2 SYGVNS. There are 17 residues in the CDR3. The CDR3: CASTHLTGSEEEYAYTF. The DNA of the CDR3 is TGTGCCAGCACCCACCTTACGGGTTCCGAGGAAGAGTATGCCTACACCTTC.

This clone occurred once. The V gene is TRBV9, the J gene TRBJ1-3; D might be TRBD1 (5 bases). CDR3 size: 17 residues. CDR1 and CDR2 from the germline V gene are SGDLS and YYNGEE. Trimming left V 0 bases short and J 2 bases short, with 15 bases between. In nucleotides, the CDR3 is TGTGCCAGCAGCGTAGTAGGGGAGAAGGGACCTGGAAACACCATATATTTT. Translating gives CASSVVGEKGPGNTIYF.

The rearrangement links TRBV15 to TRBJ2-3, with 8 bases matching TRBD1. Trimming removed 1 base from V and 4 bases from J; junction bases left unmatched: 4. CDR1 is LNHNV, CDR2 YYDKDF, per germline (reference sequence). The CDR3 is 15 amino acids. The CDR3 sequence is CATSRGDRGPDTQYF. CDR3 nucleotide sequence: TGTGCCACCAGCAGAGGAGACAGGGGACCAGATACGCAGTATTTT.

This chain connects TRBV10-3 to TRBJ1-2, with 7 bases matching TRBD1. This CDR3 region has 13 residues. Germline V CDR1 and CDR2: ENHRY, SYGVKD. The V segment lost 10 bases and the J segment 4 bases; nucleotides outside the gene matches: 9. The CDR3 region has the DNA TGTGCCACTACAGGGGTGCTTGGCTATGGCTACACCTTC. Translating it yields CATTGVLGYGYTF.

The rearrangement uses TRBV7-9 and TRBJ1-1; unclear D gene. CDR1 is SEHNR and CDR2 is FQNEAQ in the germline V gene (reference sequence). V was trimmed by 5 bases and J by 1 base, leaving 8 bases between them. The CDR3 is made up of 13 amino acids. The DNA of the CDR3 is TGTGCCAGCAGCCGCCAAGGGAACACTGAAGCTTTCTTT. This translates into CASSRQGNTEAFF.

V usage is TRBV14 and J usage is TRBJ1-1; no firm D call. The CDR3 consists of 15 residues. Trimming pared 1 base from V and 5 bases from J, leaving 14 bases between. Germline V lookup: CDR1 SGHDN, CDR2 FVKESK. This chain's CDR3 is CASSQAARAGTEAFF. CDR3 nucleotide sequence: TGTGCCAGCAGCCAAGCGGCCAGAGCGGGGACTGAAGCTTTCTTT.

This sequence joins TRBV3-1 (or the pseudogene TRBV3-2) and TRBJ2-1; TRBD2 matches at 8 bases. Germline lookup yields CDR1 LGHDT and CDR2 YNNKEL (reference sequence). The ends lost 0 bases at V and 9 bases at J; junction bases unmatched: 10. The CDR3 extends over 16 amino acids. Written as DNA, the CDR3 is TGTGCCAGCAGCCAAGATGGCCAGCGGGAGTCCGGTGAGCAGTTCTTC. Encoded protein: CASSQDGQRESGEQFF.